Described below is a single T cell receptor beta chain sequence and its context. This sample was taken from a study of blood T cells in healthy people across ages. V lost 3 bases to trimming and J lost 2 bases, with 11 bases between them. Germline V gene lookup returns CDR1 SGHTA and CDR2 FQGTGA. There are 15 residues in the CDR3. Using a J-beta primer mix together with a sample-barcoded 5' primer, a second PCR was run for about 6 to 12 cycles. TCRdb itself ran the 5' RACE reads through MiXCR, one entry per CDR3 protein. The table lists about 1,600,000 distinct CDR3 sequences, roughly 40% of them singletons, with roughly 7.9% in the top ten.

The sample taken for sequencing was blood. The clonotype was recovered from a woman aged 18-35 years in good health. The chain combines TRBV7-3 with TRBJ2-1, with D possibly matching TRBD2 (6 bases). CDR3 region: CASSLVASAYNEQFF. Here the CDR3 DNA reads TGTGCCAGCAGCTTGGTGGCTAGCGCCTACAATGAGCAGTTCTTC.